The sequence of this TCR beta chain was determined in a study of a mutant IDH1 vaccine in newly diagnosed glioma. Turning to the study itself: Treated patients, averaging 40.4 years, were 62.5% male and about 38% female. Previous care, which was radiotherapy, temozolomide, or both, most often involved both.

Study results and caveats: Changes to the top peripheral T cell clonotypes appeared unrelated to pseudoprogression.

As to time point: baseline, week 1 (first vaccination visit). Treatment specified: pre-vaccination baseline after standard-of-care therapy. Comment on this clone: Its antigen is unidentified.

Here immunoSEQ multiplex PCR was the method, and the copy in TCRdb shows in-frame clones only, minus some. The sample lists under 65,000 clones, roughly 80% occurring once. This receptor was identified in a man in his late teens or twenties with glioma. This material consisted of PBMCs, taken from a glioma patient treated with radiotherapy, temozolomide or both.

CDR3 amino acids: CASSVPTPSYEQYF. The CDR3 region has the DNA TGTGCCAGCAGCGTTCCGACGCCTTCCTACGAGCAGTACTTC. The chain joins TRBV5-4 to TRBJ2-7; D call uncertain. Between the trimmed V and J ends, which lost 4 bases and 1 base, there was a span of 12 bases. The germline V gene encodes CDR1 SGHNT and CDR2 YYREEE (reference sequence). The CDR3 spans 14 residues.